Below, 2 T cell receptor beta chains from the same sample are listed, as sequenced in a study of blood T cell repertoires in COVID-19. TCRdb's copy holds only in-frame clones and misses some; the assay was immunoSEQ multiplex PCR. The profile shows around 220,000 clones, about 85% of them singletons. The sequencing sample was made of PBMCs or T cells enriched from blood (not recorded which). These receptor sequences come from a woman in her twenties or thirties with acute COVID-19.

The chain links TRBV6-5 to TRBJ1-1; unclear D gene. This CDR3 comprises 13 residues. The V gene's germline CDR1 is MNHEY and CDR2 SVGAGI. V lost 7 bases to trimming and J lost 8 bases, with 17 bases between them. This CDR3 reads CASTRDTGLEAFF. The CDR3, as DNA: TGTGCCAGCACCCGCGATACGGGGTTGGAAGCTTTCTTT.

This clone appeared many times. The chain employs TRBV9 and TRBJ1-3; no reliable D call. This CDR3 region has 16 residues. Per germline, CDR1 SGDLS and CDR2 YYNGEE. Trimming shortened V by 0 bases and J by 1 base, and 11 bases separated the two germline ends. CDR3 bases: TGTGCCAGCAGCGTAGATCAGAGGGCGTCTGGAAACACCATATATTTT. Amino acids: CASSVDQRASGNTIYF.